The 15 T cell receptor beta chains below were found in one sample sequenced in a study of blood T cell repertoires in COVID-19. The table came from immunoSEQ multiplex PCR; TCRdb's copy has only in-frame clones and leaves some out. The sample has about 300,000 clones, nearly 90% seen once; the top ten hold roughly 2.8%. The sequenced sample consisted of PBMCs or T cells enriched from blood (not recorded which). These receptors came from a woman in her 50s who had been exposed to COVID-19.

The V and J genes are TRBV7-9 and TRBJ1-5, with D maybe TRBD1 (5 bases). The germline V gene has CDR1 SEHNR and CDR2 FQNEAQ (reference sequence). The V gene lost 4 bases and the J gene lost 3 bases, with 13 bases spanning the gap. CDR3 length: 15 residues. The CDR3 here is CASSSSGGVNQPQHF. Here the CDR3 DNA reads TGTGCCAGCAGCTCCTCCGGAGGGGTCAATCAGCCCCAGCATTTT. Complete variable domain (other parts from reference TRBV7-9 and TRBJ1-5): DTGVSQNPRHKITKRGQNVTFRCDPISEHNRLYWYRQTLGQGPEFLTYFQNEAQLEKSRLLSDRFSAERPKGSFSTLEIQRTEQGDSAMYLCASSSSGGVNQPQHFGDGTRLSIL.

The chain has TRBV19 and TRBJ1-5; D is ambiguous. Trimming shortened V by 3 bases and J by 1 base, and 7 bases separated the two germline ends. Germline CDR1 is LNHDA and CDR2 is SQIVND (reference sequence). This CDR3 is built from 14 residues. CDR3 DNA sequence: TGTGCCAGTAGTATTGAGGGCAGCAATCAGCCCCAGCATTTT. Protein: CASSIEGSNQPQHF.

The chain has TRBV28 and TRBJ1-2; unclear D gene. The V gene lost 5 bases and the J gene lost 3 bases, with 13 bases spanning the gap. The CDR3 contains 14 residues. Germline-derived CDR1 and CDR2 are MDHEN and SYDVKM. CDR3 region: CASSPSAAYYGYTF. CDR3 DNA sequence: TGTGCCAGCAGTCCGTCTGCGGCGTACTATGGCTACACCTTC.

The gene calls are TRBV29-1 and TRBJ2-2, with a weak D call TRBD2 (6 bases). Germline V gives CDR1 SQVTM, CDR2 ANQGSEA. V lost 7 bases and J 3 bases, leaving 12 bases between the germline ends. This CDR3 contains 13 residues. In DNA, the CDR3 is TGCAGCGCGGGACTCCTCGACACCGGGGAGCTGTTTTTT. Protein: CSAGLLDTGELFF.

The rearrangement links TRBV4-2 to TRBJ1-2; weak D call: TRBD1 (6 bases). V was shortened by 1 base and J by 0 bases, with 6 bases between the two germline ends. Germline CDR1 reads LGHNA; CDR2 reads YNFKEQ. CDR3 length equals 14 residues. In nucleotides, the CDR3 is TGTGCCAGCAGCCAAGGGACAGCTAACTATGGCTACACCTTC. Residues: CASSQGTANYGYTF.

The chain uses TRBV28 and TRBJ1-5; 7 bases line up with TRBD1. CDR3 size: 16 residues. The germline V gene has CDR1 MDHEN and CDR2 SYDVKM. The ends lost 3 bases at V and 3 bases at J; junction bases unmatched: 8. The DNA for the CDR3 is TGTGCCAGCAGTTTCGGTGGGACAGCCAACAATCAGCCCCAGCATTTT. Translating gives CASSFGGTANNQPQHF.

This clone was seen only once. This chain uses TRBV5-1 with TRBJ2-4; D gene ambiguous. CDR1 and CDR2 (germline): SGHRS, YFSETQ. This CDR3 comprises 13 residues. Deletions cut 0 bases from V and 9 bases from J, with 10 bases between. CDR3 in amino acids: CASSLAQYTIQYF. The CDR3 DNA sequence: TGCGCCAGCAGCTTGGCACAGTACACCATTCAGTACTTC. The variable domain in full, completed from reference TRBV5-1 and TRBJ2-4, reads KAGVTQTPRYLIKTRGQQVTLSCSPISGHRSVSWYQQTPGQGLQFLFEYFSETQRNKGNFPGRFSGRQFSNSRSEMNVSTLELGDSALYLCASSLAQYTIQYFGAGTRLSVL.

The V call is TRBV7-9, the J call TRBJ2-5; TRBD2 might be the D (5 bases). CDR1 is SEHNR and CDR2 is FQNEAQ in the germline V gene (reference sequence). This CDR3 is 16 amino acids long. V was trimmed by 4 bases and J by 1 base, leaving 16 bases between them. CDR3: CASSSTLAPIQETQYF. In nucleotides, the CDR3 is TGTGCCAGCAGCTCAACCCTAGCCCCCATCCAAGAGACCCAGTACTTC.

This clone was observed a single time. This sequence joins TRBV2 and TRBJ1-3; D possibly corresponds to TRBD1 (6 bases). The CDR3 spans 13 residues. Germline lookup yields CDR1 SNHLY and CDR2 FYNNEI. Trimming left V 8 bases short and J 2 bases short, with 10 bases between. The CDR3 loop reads CASHTGPGNTIYF. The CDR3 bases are TGTGCCAGCCACACAGGGCCTGGAAACACCATATATTTT.

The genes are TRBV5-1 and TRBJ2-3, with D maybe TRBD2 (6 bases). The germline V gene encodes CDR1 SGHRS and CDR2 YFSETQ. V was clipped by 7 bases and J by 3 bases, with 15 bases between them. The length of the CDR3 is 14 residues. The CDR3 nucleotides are TGCGCCAGCGGGCGGGGTGGGCGGACAGATACGCAGTATTTT. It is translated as CASGRGGRTDTQYF.

The chain's CDR3 is CASSQDGGGSNYGYTF. In nucleotides, the CDR3 is TGCGCCAGCAGCCAAGATGGAGGCGGTTCTAACTATGGCTACACCTTC. V usage is TRBV4-1 and J usage is TRBJ1-2; the D is unclear. The CDR3 has 16 residues. The V and J ends lost 0 bases and 0 bases respectively, with 11 bases between them. Germline CDR1 is MGHRA and CDR2 is YSYEKL.

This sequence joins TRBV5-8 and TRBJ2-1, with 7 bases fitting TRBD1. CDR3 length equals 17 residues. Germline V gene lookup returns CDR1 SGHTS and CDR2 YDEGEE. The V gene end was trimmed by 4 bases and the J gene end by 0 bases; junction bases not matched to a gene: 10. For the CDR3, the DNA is TGTGCCAGCAGCCGTCCCGGGACAGCAAACTCCTACAATGAGCAGTTCTTC. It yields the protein CASSRPGTANSYNEQFF.

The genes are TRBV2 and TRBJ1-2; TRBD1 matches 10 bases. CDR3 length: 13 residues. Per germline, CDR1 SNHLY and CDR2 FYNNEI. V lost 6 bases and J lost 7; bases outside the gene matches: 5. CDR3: CASRGQGFGGYTF. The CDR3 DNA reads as TGTGCCAGCAGGGGACAGGGGTTTGGTGGCTACACCTTC.

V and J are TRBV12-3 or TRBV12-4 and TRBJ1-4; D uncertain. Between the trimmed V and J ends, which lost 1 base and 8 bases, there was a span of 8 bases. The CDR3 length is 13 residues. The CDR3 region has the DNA TGTGCCAGCAGTTTAGGGAGACGGGAAAAACTGTTTTTT. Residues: CASSLGRREKLFF.

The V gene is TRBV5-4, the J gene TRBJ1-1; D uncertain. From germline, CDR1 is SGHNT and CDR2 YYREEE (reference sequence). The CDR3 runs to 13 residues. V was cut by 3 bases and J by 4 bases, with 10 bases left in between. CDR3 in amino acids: CASSSHASTEAFF. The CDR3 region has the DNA TGTGCCAGCAGCTCGCACGCGAGCACTGAAGCTTTCTTT. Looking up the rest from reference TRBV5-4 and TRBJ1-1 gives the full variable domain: ETGVTQSPTHLIKTRGQQVTLRCSSQSGHNTVSWYQQALGQGPQFIFQYYREEENGRGNFPPRFSGLQFPNYSSELNVNALELDDSALYLCASSSHASTEAFFGQGTRLTVV.